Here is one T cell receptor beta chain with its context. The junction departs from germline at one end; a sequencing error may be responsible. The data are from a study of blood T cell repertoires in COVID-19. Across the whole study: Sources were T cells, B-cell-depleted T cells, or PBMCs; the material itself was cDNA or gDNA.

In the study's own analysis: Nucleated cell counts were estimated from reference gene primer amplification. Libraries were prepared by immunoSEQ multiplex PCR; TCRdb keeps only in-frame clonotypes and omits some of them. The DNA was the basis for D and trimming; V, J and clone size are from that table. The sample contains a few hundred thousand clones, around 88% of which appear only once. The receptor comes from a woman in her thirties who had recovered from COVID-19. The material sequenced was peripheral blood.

CDR3 DNA: TGCGCCAGCAGCTTATTGAGACAGGGTGCTTGGGGCCACACCTTC. Protein: CASSLLRQGAWGHTF. The genes are TRBV11-2 and TRBJ1-2; 7 bases match TRBD1. Germline CDR1 reads SGHAT; CDR2 reads FQNNGV. The CDR3 has 15 amino acids.